Listed below are T cell receptor beta chains from one sample, sequenced in a study of shared clonotypes between healthy human individuals. TCRdb's table, derived via immunoSEQ multiplex PCR, lists solely in-frame clones and lacks some. The table records approximately 530,000 clones, about 95% of them present only once. Sequencing used naive CD4+ T cells sorted from blood. These receptors were collected from a woman aged 25 to 39 in good health. The CDR3 runs from the conserved cysteine through the conserved F or W. The order of the fields is V gene, J gene, D gene, CDR3 protein, CDR3 DNA. A D gene is named only where the DNA matches it firmly.

TRBV9	TRBJ2-7	.	CASSVVPSYEQYF	TGTGCCAGCAGCGTAGTTCCGAGCTACGAGCAGTACTTC
TRBV7-3	TRBJ2-3	TRBD2	CASSSGLAGGGRDTQYF	TGTGCCAGCAGCTCGGGACTAGCGGGAGGGGGAAGAGATACGCAGTATTTT
TRBV6-6	TRBJ1-2	.	CASSGIDGPDYGYTF	TGTGCCAGCAGCGGAATAGACGGGCCAGACTATGGCTACACCTTC
TRBV2	TRBJ2-6	TRBD1	CASRGQSSGANVLTF	TGTGCCAGCAGGGGACAGAGCTCTGGGGCCAACGTCCTGACTTTC
TRBV15	TRBJ1-1	.	CATSRDPMNTEAFF	TGTGCCACCAGCAGAGATCCGATGAACACTGAAGCTTTCTTT
TRBV27	TRBJ2-1	TRBD1	CASQRTGLSNNEQFF	TGTGCCAGCCAACGGACAGGCCTAAGTAACAATGAGCAGTTCTTC
TRBV4-1	TRBJ2-3	.	CASALRSGLDTQYF	TGCGCCAGCGCACTCAGGTCGGGGTTGGATACGCAGTATTTT
TRBV28	TRBJ2-5	TRBD2	CASRLGLAGAWEQYF	TGTGCCAGCAGGTTGGGACTAGCGGGAGCTTGGGAGCAGTACTTC
TRBV6-5	TRBJ1-1	.	CASMVWGVTEAFF	TGTGCCAGCATGGTCTGGGGAGTCACTGAAGCTTTCTTT
TRBV28	TRBJ1-3	.	CASWTMTEGNTIYF	TGTGCCAGCTGGACGATGACAGAAGGAAACACCATATATTTT
TRBV6-5	TRBJ2-2	.	CASSYSSGNTGELFF	TGTGCCAGCAGTTACTCGTCGGGGAACACCGGGGAGCTGTTTTTT
TRBV7-6	TRBJ2-2	.	CASSPGPPTTGELFF	TGTGCCAGCAGCCCAGGCCCCCCGACCACCGGGGAGCTGTTTTTT